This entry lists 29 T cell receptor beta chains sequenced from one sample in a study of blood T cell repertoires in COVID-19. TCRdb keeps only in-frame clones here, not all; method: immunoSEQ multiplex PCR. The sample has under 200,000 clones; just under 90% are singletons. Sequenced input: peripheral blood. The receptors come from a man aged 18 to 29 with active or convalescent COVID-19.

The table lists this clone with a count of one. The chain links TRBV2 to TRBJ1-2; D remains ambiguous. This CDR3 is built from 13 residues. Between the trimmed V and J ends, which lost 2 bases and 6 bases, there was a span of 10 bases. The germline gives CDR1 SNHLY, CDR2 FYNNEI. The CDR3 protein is CASSESVRNGYTF. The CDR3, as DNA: TGTGCCAGCAGTGAAAGTGTGAGAAATGGCTACACCTTC.

The CDR3 DNA reads TGTGCCAGTTCCTCTTCCAGGGGGCTCACCTACGAGCAGTACTTC. It encodes CASSSSRGLTYEQYF. The chain uses TRBV19 and TRBJ2-7; 8 positions agree with TRBD1. The CDR3 contains 15 residues. Trimming took 8 bases from V and 2 from J; bases not matched to a gene: 11. Germline CDR1 LNHDA, CDR2 SQIVND (reference sequence).

CDR3 coding DNA: TGTGCCAGCCAACCAACACAGGGGATCGGCGAGCAGTACTTC. It is translated as CASQPTQGIGEQYF. V and J are TRBV11-2 and TRBJ2-7; 7 nucleotides align to TRBD1. The CDR3 runs 14 residues. Germline values: CDR1 SGHAT, CDR2 FQNNGV. Trimming cost V 8 bases and J 6 bases; bases outside gene matches: 13.

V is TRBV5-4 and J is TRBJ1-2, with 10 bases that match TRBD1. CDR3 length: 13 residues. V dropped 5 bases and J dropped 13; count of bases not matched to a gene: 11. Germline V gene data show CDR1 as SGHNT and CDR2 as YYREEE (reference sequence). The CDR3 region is CASSSPDRGPPTF. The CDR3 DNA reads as TGTGCCAGCAGTTCTCCCGACAGGGGGCCTCCCACCTTC.

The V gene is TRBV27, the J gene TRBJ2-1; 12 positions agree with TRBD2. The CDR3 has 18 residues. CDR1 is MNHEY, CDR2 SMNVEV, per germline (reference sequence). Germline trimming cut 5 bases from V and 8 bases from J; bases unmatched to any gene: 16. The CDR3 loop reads CASSLTSGGPYYGDEQFF. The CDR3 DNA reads TGTGCCAGCAGTCTCACTAGCGGGGGGCCTTATTACGGGGATGAGCAGTTCTTC.

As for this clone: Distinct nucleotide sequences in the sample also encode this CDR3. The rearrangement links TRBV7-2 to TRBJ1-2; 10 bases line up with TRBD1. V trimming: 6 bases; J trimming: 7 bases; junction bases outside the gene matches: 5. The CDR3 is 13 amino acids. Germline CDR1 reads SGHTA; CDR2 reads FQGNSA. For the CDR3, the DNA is TGTGCCAGCAGTCGCGGGACAGGGGTTGGCTACACCTTC. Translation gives CASSRGTGVGYTF. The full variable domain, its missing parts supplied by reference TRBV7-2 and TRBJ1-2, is GAGVSQSPSNKVTEKGKDVELRCDPISGHTALYWYRQSLGQGLEFLIYFQGNSAPDKSGLPSDRFSAERTGGSVSTLTIQRTQQEDSAVYLCASSRGTGVGYTFGSGTRLTVV.

The CDR3 loop is CASSLGVSPLHF. The DNA for the CDR3 is TGTGCCAGCAGTTTAGGAGTTTCACCCCTCCACTTT. The chain uses TRBV27 and TRBJ1-6; D is unclear. This CDR3 is 12 amino acids long. Trimming shortened V by 2 bases and J by 9 bases, and 5 bases separated the two germline ends. Germline V CDR1 and CDR2: MNHEY, SMNVEV (reference sequence).

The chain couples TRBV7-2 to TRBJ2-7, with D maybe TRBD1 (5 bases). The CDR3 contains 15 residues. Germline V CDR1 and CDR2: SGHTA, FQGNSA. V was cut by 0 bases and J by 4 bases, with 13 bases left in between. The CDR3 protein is CASSLALQGLYEQYF. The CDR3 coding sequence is TGTGCCAGCAGCTTAGCGCTTCAGGGTCTGTACGAGCAGTACTTC.

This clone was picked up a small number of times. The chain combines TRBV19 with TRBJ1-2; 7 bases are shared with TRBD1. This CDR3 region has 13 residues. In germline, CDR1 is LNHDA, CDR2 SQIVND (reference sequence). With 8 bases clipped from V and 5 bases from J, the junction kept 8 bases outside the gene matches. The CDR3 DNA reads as TGTGCCAGTGTCTCGGACAGGATATATGGCTACACCTTC. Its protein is CASVSDRIYGYTF.

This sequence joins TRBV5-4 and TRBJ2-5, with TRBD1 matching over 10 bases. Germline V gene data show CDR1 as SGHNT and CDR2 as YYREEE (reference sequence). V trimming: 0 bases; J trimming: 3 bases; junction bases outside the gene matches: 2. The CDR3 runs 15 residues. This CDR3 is CASSLGGQGKETQYF. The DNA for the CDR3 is TGTGCCAGCAGCTTGGGGGGACAGGGGAAAGAGACCCAGTACTTC.

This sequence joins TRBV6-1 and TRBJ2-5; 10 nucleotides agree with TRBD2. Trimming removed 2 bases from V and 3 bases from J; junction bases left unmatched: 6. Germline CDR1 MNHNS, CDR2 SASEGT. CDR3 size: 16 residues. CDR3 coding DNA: TGTGCCAGCAGTGAAATGGTAGCGGGGGGTAAAGAGACCCAGTACTTC. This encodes CASSEMVAGGKETQYF.

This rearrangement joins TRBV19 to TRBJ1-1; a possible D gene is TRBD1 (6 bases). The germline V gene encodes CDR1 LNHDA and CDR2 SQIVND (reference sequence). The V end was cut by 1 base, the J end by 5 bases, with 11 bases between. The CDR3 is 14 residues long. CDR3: CASSIAGVATEAFF. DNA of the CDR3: TGTGCCAGTAGTATAGCAGGGGTGGCTACTGAAGCTTTCTTT.

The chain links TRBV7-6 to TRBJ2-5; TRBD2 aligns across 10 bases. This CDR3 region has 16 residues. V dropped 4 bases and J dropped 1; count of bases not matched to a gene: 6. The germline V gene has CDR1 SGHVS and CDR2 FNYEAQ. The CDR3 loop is CASSSRLAGGQETQYF. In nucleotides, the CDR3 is TGTGCCAGCAGCTCAAGACTAGCGGGCGGCCAAGAGACCCAGTACTTC.

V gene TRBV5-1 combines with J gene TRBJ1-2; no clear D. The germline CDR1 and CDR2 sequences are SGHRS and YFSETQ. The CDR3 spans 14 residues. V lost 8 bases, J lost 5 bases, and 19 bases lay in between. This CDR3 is CASYYGDSLYGYTF. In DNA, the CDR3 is TGCGCCAGTTATTACGGCGATAGCCTTTATGGCTACACCTTC.

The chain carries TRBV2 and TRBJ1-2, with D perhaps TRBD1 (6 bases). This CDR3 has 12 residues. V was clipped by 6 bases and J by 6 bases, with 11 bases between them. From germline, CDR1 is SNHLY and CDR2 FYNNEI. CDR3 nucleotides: TGTGCCAGCAGAGCCAGGGGAGATGGCTACACCTTC. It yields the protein CASRARGDGYTF.

This CDR3 reads CASSQEKAGSYEQYF. The CDR3 region has the DNA TGCGCCAGCAGCCAAGAGAAAGCGGGGTCCTACGAGCAGTACTTC. The V call is TRBV4-3, the J call TRBJ2-7; 7 bases are a match to TRBD2. V lost 0 bases to trimming and J lost 1 base; unmatched junction nucleotides: 3. CDR1 and CDR2 from the germline V gene are LGHNA and YSLEER. This CDR3 region has 15 residues.

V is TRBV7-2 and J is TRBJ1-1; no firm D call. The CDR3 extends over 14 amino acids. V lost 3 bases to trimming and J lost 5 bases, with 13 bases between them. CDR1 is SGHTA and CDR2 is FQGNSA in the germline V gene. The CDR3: CASSLGPGGTEAFF. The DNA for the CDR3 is TGTGCCAGCAGCTTGGGCCCGGGAGGGACTGAAGCTTTCTTT. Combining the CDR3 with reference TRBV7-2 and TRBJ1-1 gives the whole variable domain GAGVSQSPSNKVTEKGKDVELRCDPISGHTALYWYRQSLGQGLEFLIYFQGNSAPDKSGLPSDRFSAERTGGSVSTLTIQRTQQEDSAVYLCASSLGPGGTEAFFGQGTRLTVV.

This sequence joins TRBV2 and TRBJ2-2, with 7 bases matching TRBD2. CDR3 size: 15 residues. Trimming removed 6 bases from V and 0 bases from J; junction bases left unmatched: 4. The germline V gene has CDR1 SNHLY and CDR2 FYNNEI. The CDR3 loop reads CASRQAGTNTGELFF. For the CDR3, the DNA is TGTGCCAGCAGGCAAGCGGGGACGAACACCGGGGAGCTGTTTTTT.

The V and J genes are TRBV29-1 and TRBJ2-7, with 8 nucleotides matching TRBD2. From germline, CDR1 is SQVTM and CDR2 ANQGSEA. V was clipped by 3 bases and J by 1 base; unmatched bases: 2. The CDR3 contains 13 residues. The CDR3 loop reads CSVETSVSYEQYF. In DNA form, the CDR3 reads TGCAGCGTTGAGACTAGCGTGTCCTACGAGCAGTACTTC.

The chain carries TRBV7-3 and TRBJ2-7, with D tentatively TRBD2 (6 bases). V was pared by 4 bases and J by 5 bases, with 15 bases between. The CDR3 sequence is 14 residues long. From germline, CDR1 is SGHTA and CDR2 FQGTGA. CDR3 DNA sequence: TGTGCCAGCAGCTCGTCCCGGGACTCGGACGAGCAGTACTTC. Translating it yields CASSSSRDSDEQYF.

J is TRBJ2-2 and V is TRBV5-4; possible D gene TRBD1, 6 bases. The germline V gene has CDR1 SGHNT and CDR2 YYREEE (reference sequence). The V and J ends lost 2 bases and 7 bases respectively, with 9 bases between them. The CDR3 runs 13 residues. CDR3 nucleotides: TGTGCCAGCAGCTTAGCAGGGGTCGGGGAGCTGTTTTTT. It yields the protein CASSLAGVGELFF.

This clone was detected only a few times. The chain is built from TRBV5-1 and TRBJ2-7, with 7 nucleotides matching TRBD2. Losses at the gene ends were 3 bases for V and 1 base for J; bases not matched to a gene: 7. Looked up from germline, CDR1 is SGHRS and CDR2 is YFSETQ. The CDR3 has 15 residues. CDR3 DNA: TGCGCCAGCAGCTCGGAGACTAGCTCGTCCTACGAGCAGTACTTC. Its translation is CASSSETSSSYEQYF. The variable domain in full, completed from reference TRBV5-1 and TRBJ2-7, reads KAGVTQTPRYLIKTRGQQVTLSCSPISGHRSVSWYQQTPGQGLQFLFEYFSETQRNKGNFPGRFSGRQFSNSRSEMNVSTLELGDSALYLCASSSETSSSYEQYFGPGTRLTVT.

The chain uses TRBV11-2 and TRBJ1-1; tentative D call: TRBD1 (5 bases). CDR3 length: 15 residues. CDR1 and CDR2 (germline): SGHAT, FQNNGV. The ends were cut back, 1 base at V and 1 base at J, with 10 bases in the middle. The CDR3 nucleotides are TGTGCCAGCAGCTTAGCCCGGGGGGAGAACACTGAAGCTTTCTTT. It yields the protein CASSLARGENTEAFF.

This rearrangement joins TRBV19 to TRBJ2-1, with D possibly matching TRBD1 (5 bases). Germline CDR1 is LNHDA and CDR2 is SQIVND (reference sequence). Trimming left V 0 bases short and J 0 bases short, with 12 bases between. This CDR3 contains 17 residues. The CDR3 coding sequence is TGTGCCAGTAGTATAGATACAGGAACGGGCTCCTACAATGAGCAGTTCTTC. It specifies CASSIDTGTGSYNEQFF.

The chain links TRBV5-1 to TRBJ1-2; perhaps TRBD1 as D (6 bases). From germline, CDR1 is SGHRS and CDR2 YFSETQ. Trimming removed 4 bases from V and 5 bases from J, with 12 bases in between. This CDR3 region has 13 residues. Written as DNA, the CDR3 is TGCGCCAGCAGCATGCGAACAGGGTATGGCTACACCTTC. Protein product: CASSMRTGYGYTF.

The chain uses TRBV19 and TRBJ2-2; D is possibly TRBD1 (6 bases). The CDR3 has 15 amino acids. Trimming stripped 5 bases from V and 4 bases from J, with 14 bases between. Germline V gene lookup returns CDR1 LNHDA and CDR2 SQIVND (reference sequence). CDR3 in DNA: TGTGCCAGTAGTTTGACAGGTTTTAGCACCGGGGAGCTGTTTTTT. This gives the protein CASSLTGFSTGELFF.

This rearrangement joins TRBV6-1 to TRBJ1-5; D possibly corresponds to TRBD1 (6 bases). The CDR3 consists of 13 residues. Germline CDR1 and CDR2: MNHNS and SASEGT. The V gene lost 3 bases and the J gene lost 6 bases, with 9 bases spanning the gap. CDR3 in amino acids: CASSERGGQPQHF. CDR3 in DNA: TGTGCCAGCAGTGAGAGGGGGGGTCAGCCCCAGCATTTT.

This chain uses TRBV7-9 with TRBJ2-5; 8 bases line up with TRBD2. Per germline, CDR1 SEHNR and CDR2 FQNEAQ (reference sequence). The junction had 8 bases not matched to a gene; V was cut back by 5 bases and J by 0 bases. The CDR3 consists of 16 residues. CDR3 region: CASSPTPLADQETQYF. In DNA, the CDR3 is TGTGCCAGCAGCCCAACCCCACTAGCGGACCAAGAGACCCAGTACTTC.

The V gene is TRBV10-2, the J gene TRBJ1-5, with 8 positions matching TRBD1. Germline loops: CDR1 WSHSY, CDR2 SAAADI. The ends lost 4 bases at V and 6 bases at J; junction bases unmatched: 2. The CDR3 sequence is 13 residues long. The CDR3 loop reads CASSATGVQPQHF. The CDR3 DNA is TGCGCCAGCAGTGCGACAGGGGTTCAGCCCCAGCATTTT.